This TCR beta chain is drawn from a study of shared clonotypes between healthy human individuals. Whole-study results and caveats: Represented genetic and exposure-history diversity was restricted by having few donors. Roughly 5% of naive CD4 clonotypes were shared across a few donors.

Using immunoSEQ multiplex PCR, the repertoire was profiled, and TCRdb retains in-frame clones only, with some absent. The table records some 800,000 clones, over 90% of them present only once. It was CD45RO-negative cells, positively selected for CCR7, that made up naive CD8 cells, with terminally differentiated effector memory CD45RA+ cells excluded. There were only Caucasian adults among the donors, and all lived in Nashville, Tennessee. The CDR3 runs to 17 residues. Germline V gives CDR1 MGHDK, CDR2 SYGVNS. V lost 8 bases to trimming and J lost 1 base, with 23 bases between them. This clone is a singleton in its sample. Its target is unknown.

The clonotype was recovered from a man aged 30 to 39 in good health. This chain connects TRBV25-1 to TRBJ2-5; either TRBD1 or TRBD2 may fit D (5 bases each). The sequencing input was naive CD8+ T cells sorted from blood. Written as DNA, the CDR3 is TGTGCCAGCTCGCCGGGACCCCCAAATCTTATCCAAGAGACCCAGTACTTC. It is translated as CASSPGPPNLIQETQYF.